The 27 T cell receptor beta chains presented below share a single source sample, sequenced in a study of T-cell reconstitution after alpha-beta-depleted transplantation in children. For TCRbeta, the library was prepared with unique molecular identifiers. MiXCR was run by TCRdb on the PCR reads, yielding one entry per CDR3 protein. The sample consists of 640,000 or so distinct CDR3 sequences, roughly 15% of them appearing once. Specimen: PBMCs from the stem cell graft donor, collected from the stem cell graft. The receptors stem from a human donor who donated a stem cell graft to a child with acute myeloid leukemia.

This sequence joins TRBV10-3 and TRBJ2-5; 10 nucleotides agree with TRBD1. The germline CDR1 and CDR2 sequences are ENHRY and SYGVKD. Trimming took 6 bases from V and 5 from J; bases not matched to a gene: 3. The CDR3 totals 13 residues. The CDR3 nucleotides are TGTGCCATCAGCTGGACAGGGGGGGAGACCCAGTACTTC. Protein product: CAISWTGGETQYF.

CDR3 protein: CASSEEPGLGVDYEQYF. CDR3 DNA: TGTGCCAGCAGTGAGGAACCAGGCCTCGGGGTGGACTACGAGCAGTACTTC. V usage is TRBV25-1 and J usage is TRBJ2-7; tentative D call: TRBD2 (5 bases). Germline V lookup: CDR1 MGHDK, CDR2 SYGVNS. The CDR3 runs 17 residues. The V and J ends lost 3 bases and 3 bases respectively, with 21 bases between them.

This clonotype showed up many times. The chain has TRBV13 and TRBJ2-7; tentatively, D is TRBD2 (6 bases). CDR3 length equals 13 residues. CDR1 is PRHDT and CDR2 is FYEKMQ in the germline V gene (reference sequence). V lost 7 bases to trimming and J lost 2 bases, with 12 bases between them. The CDR3: CASTPRGTYEQYF. The CDR3 DNA reads as TGTGCCAGCACCCCCCGGGGGACCTACGAGCAGTACTTC.

There are a few counts of this clonotype. The chain combines TRBV20-1 with TRBJ2-1; the D call may be TRBD1 or TRBD2 (6 bases each). Germline V gives CDR1 DFQATT, CDR2 SNEGSKA (reference sequence). Between the trimmed V and J ends, which lost 2 bases and 3 bases, there was a span of 17 bases. The CDR3 has 16 amino acids. The CDR3 DNA sequence: TGCAGTGCTAGAATGTTTAGGGGGGCCATCTACAATGAGCAGTTCTTC. It codes for CSARMFRGAIYNEQFF.

The rearrangement uses TRBV12-3 or TRBV12-4 and TRBJ1-1; D is ambiguous. With 6 bases removed from V and 6 bases from J, the gap between germline ends came to 8 bases. This CDR3 has 11 amino acids. The DNA for the CDR3 is TGTGCCAGCAGCAGGTATTCTGAAGCTTTCTTT. Residues: CASSRYSEAFF.

A few counts support this clonotype. This chain connects TRBV12-3 or TRBV12-4 to TRBJ1-3; D gene ambiguous. V was trimmed by 3 bases and J by 0 bases, leaving 27 bases between them. The CDR3 spans 21 residues. In DNA form, the CDR3 reads TGTGCCAGCAGTTTCATCGGTCAGTGGGTTTTTGGGCATCACTCTGGAAACACCATATATTTT. This translates into CASSFIGQWVFGHHSGNTIYF.

The gene calls are TRBV12-3 or TRBV12-4 and TRBJ1-4, with 12 bases matching TRBD1. The CDR3 contains 17 residues. The ends lost 3 bases at V and 3 bases at J; junction bases unmatched: 5. DNA of the CDR3: TGTGCCAGCAGTTTGGGACAGGGGGCCTGGGCTAATGAAAAACTGTTTTTT. Residues: CASSLGQGAWANEKLFF.

This chain connects TRBV29-1 to TRBJ2-7, with 8 bases fitting TRBD1. CDR1 is SQVTM and CDR2 is ANQGSEA in the germline V gene. This CDR3 comprises 14 residues. The J segment lost 3 bases and the V segment lost 4 bases, leaving 8 bases of the junction unmatched. CDR3 coding DNA: TGCAGCGTTGGAAAGGGGACAGGCCGCTACGAGCAGTACTTC. It yields the protein CSVGKGTGRYEQYF.

This rearrangement joins TRBV20-1 to TRBJ1-2; unclear D gene. Germline CDR1 is DFQATT and CDR2 is SNEGSKA (reference sequence). V was pared by 3 bases and J by 4 bases, with 12 bases between. The CDR3 spans 13 residues. The CDR3 region is CSASVASSYGYTF. In nucleotides, the CDR3 is TGCAGTGCTAGTGTGGCCTCTTCCTATGGCTACACCTTC.

The rearrangement links TRBV24-1 to TRBJ2-5, with TRBD2 identical over 7 bases. Per the germline V gene, CDR1 is KGHDR and CDR2 is SFDVKD. The CDR3 contains 14 residues. The V segment lost 4 bases and the J segment 4 bases; nucleotides outside the gene matches: 5. The CDR3: CATSEAGVPETQYF. In DNA form, the CDR3 reads TGTGCCACCAGTGAGGCGGGGGTTCCAGAGACCCAGTACTTC.

The genes are TRBV20-1 and TRBJ1-2, with 7 bases that match TRBD1. Losses at the gene ends were 3 bases for V and 4 bases for J; bases not matched to a gene: 2. The CDR3 consists of 12 residues. CDR1 and CDR2 (germline): DFQATT, SNEGSKA (reference sequence). The CDR3 is CSARTGPYGYTF. In DNA, the CDR3 is TGCAGTGCTAGGACAGGGCCCTATGGCTACACCTTC.

With respect to this clonotype: A much larger clone is a single base away; this may be a read error. This rearrangement joins TRBV6-1 to TRBJ2-3; 7 positions match TRBD2. Germline CDR1 reads MNHNS; CDR2 reads SASEGT. The junction had 13 bases not matched to a gene; V was cut back by 5 bases and J by 2 bases. This CDR3 comprises 17 residues. The CDR3 here is CASSPLRAGTTTDTQYF. CDR3 DNA sequence: TGTGCCAGCAGTCCATTACGAGCGGGGACTACCACAGATACGCAGTATTTT.

This clonotype was detected only a few times. The V call is TRBV30, the J call TRBJ2-1; D uncertain. Germline V gene sequence: CDR1 GTSNPN, CDR2 SVGIG (reference sequence). V lost 0 bases and J 10 bases, leaving 7 bases between the germline ends. The CDR3 consists of 11 residues. CDR3 nucleotide sequence: TGTGCCTGGAGTGTTTGGTGGGAGCAGTTCTTC. It specifies CAWSVWWEQFF.

This clonotype was counted many times. The chain joins TRBV29-1 to TRBJ2-3; D may correspond to TRBD1 or TRBD2 (5 bases each). There are 13 residues in the CDR3. V lost 3 bases and J lost 6, with 13 bases in between. The germline CDR1 and CDR2 sequences are SQVTM and ANQGSEA. CDR3 nucleotide sequence: TGCAGCGTTGACGAGGGGCTCGGTGATACGCAGTATTTT. It encodes CSVDEGLGDTQYF.

The genes are TRBV7-8 and TRBJ1-6; 7 bases fit TRBD1. The CDR3 covers 18 residues. V lost 3 bases to trimming and J lost 4 bases; unmatched junction nucleotides: 12. The germline CDR1 and CDR2 sequences are SGHVS and FQNEAQ. The CDR3 region is CASSFNPQGKGYNSPLHF. CDR3 coding DNA: TGTGCCAGCAGCTTCAACCCACAGGGGAAGGGATATAATTCACCCCTCCACTTT.

V and J are TRBV9 and TRBJ1-3; 7 bases are shared with TRBD1. From germline, CDR1 is SGDLS and CDR2 YYNGEE. CDR3 length: 16 residues. Losses at the gene ends were 4 bases for V and 5 bases for J; bases not matched to a gene: 12. CDR3 loop: CASSTQTGTVRNTIYF. The CDR3 DNA reads as TGTGCCAGCAGCACCCAGACAGGGACTGTTAGAAACACCATATATTTT.

This clonotype was counted many times. The gene calls are TRBV7-9 and TRBJ2-7; D not resolved. V was shortened by 2 bases and J by 2 bases, with 13 bases between the two germline ends. This CDR3 spans 15 amino acids. Germline CDR1 reads SEHNR; CDR2 reads FQNEAQ (reference sequence). The CDR3 DNA reads as TGTGCCAGCAGCTTACTCTCAGACACCACCTACGAGCAGTACTTC. This encodes CASSLLSDTTYEQYF.

In its sample, this clonotype was seen many times. The J gene is TRBJ2-7, the V gene TRBV9, with D maybe TRBD1 (5 bases). The CDR3 has 15 residues. CDR1 and CDR2 (germline): SGDLS, YYNGEE. Trimming pared 0 bases from V and 2 bases from J, leaving 12 bases between. The CDR3 loop reads CASSVDGQGPYEQYF. The CDR3 DNA reads TGTGCCAGCAGCGTAGATGGCCAGGGCCCCTACGAGCAGTACTTC.

In this sample, this clonotype turned up a few times. The rearrangement joins TRBV5-1 to TRBJ2-1, with D unresolved. V was cut by 6 bases and J by 5 bases, with 12 bases left in between. This CDR3 region has 13 residues. Germline V CDR1 and CDR2: SGHRS, YFSETQ. In DNA, the CDR3 is TGCGCCAGCAACCAGGAAGGGAACAATGAGCAGTTCTTC. Translated, it gives CASNQEGNNEQFF.

This clonotype was recorded at least ten times. The chain uses TRBV24-1 and TRBJ2-1; no definite D call. The CDR3 covers 14 residues. V was shortened by 3 bases and J by 0 bases, with 5 bases between the two germline ends. The germline V gene has CDR1 KGHDR and CDR2 SFDVKD. The CDR3 coding sequence is TGTGCCACCAGTGATCCTCGCTCCTACAATGAGCAGTTCTTC. This gives the protein CATSDPRSYNEQFF.

The genes are TRBV5-4 and TRBJ2-5; the match to TRBD2 covers 8 bases. Germline V gives CDR1 SGHNT, CDR2 YYREEE (reference sequence). Trimming cost V 3 bases and J 4 bases; bases outside gene matches: 11. The CDR3 extends over 16 amino acids. The CDR3 region is CASSSQYGTRGETQYF. CDR3 nucleotide sequence: TGTGCCAGCAGCTCCCAATACGGGACTAGGGGAGAGACCCAGTACTTC.

In this sample, this clonotype turned up many times. The chain recombines TRBV10-3 with TRBJ1-2, with D possibly matching TRBD1 (6 bases). Trimming pared 6 bases from V and 2 bases from J, leaving 13 bases between. This CDR3 is 14 amino acids long. Germline CDR1 and CDR2: ENHRY and SYGVKD. CDR3: CAIRTLQGNYGYTF. The DNA for the CDR3 is TGTGCCATCAGGACATTGCAGGGGAACTATGGCTACACCTTC.

This clonotype was counted ten times or more. This chain uses TRBV13 with TRBJ1-5; D uncertain. V gave up 3 bases and J gave up 3 bases, with 3 bases separating them. The CDR3 length is 12 residues. Looked up from germline, CDR1 is PRHDT and CDR2 is FYEKMQ (reference sequence). The CDR3 nucleotides are TGTGCCAGCAGCTTTTTCAATCAGCCCCAGCATTTT. This encodes CASSFFNQPQHF.

The table lists this clonotype with many counts. The rearrangement links TRBV7-2 to TRBJ2-5; 9 bases are a match to TRBD2. CDR1 and CDR2 (germline): SGHTA, FQGNSA. The V gene end was trimmed by 1 base and the J gene end by 5 bases; junction bases not matched to a gene: 5. The CDR3 totals 15 residues. CDR3 residues: CASSLETSGAETQYF. The CDR3 DNA sequence: TGTGCCAGCAGCTTAGAGACTAGCGGTGCCGAGACCCAGTACTTC. Based on the CDR3 plus reference TRBV7-2 and TRBJ2-5, the full variable domain is GAGVSQSPSNKVTEKGKDVELRCDPISGHTALYWYRQSLGQGLEFLIYFQGNSAPDKSGLPSDRFSAERTGGSVSTLTIQRTQQEDSAVYLCASSLETSGAETQYFGPGTRLLVL.

This clonotype came up a few times. The CDR3 DNA sequence: TGCAGTGCTAACTTTAGGGGGAACACTGAAGCTTTCTTT. This gives the protein CSANFRGNTEAFF. The rearrangement links TRBV20-1 to TRBJ1-1; possible D gene TRBD1, 5 bases. The germline V gene has CDR1 DFQATT and CDR2 SNEGSKA (reference sequence). Trimming removed 4 bases from V and 1 base from J, with 10 bases in between. The CDR3 has 13 amino acids.

This clonotype was observed many times. This chain connects TRBV20-1 to TRBJ1-1; 8 bases are shared with TRBD1. The CDR3 is 14 residues long. From germline, CDR1 is DFQATT and CDR2 SNEGSKA (reference sequence). The CDR3 DNA reads as TGCAGAGCGACAGGGGTAGTAATGAACACTGAAGCTTTCTTT. Encoded protein: CRATGVVMNTEAFF.

This clonotype was counted a few times. This chain joins TRBV2 and TRBJ2-1; D perhaps matches TRBD2 (7 bases). This CDR3 has 13 residues. Germline V gives CDR1 SNHLY, CDR2 FYNNEI. Trimming left V 8 bases short and J 7 bases short, with 15 bases between. CDR3 DNA: TGTGCCAGCGTGGGGGGGCCGAAAAATGAGCAGTTCTTC. Residues: CASVGGPKNEQFF.